This T cell receptor (beta chain) was obtained from a study of cytomegalovirus exposure and HLA in healthy donors. Generated by immunoSEQ multiplex PCR, the TCRdb table keeps only in-frame clones and is missing some. Of fewer than 200,000 clones in the sample, just under 90% were seen once. General study results and limits: Later, an analysis found that TCR clusters from the first cohort tended to co-occur in the roughly 130 validation repertoires. The majority of TCR sequences were rare, yet some public TCRs appeared in many donors.

This clone was seen more than once but under ten times. The antigen is unknown. The CDR3 runs to 12 residues. The germline V and J ends were trimmed by 2 bases and 5 bases, with 5 bases remaining between them. The validation cohort, a group of 120 or so subjects, included the donors and was separate from the roughly 700-subject first cohort. This TCR derives from a woman under 40 in good health and CMV-seronegative. Sequences were obtained from PBMCs. The chain links TRBV5-3 to TRBJ1-5; D remains ambiguous. TRBV5-3 is assigned to the ORF class and has an uncertain function. Here the CDR3 DNA reads TGTGCCAGAAGCTTAACAGATCAGCCCCAGCATTTT. It yields the protein CARSLTDQPQHF.